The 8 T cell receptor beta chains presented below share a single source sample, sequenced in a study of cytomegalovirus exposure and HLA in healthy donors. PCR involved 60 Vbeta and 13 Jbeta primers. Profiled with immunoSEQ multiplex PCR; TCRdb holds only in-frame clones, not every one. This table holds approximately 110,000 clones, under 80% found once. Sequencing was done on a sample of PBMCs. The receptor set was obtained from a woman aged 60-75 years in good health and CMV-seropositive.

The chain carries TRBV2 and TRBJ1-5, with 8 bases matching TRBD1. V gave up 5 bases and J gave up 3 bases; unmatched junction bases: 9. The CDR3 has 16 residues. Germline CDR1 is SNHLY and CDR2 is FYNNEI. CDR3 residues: CASSSGQGRNNQPQHF. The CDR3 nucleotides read TGTGCCAGCAGTTCCGGACAGGGCCGAAACAATCAGCCCCAGCATTTT. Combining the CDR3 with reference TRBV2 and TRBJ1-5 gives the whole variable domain EPEVTQTPSHQVTQMGQEVILRCVPISNHLYFYWYRQILGQKVEFLVSFYNNEISEKSEIFDDQFSVERPDGSNFTLKIRSTKLEDSAMYFCASSSGQGRNNQPQHFGDGTRLSIL.

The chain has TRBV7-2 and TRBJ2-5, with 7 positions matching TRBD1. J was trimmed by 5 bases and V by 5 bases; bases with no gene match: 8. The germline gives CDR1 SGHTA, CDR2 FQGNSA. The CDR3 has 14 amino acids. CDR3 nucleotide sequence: TGTGCCAGCAGCCGCAGGGGGAGCTCGGAGACCCAGTACTTC. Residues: CASSRRGSSETQYF.

The CDR3 DNA sequence: TGTGCCAGCAGCTCGCGGACAGGGGGCGATGAGCAGTTCTTC. Residues: CASSSRTGGDEQFF. The chain employs TRBV7-6 and TRBJ2-1, with TRBD1 matching over 11 bases. Losses at the gene ends were 4 bases for V and 8 bases for J; bases not matched to a gene: 4. The CDR3 has 14 amino acids. Germline V lookup: CDR1 SGHVS, CDR2 FNYEAQ.

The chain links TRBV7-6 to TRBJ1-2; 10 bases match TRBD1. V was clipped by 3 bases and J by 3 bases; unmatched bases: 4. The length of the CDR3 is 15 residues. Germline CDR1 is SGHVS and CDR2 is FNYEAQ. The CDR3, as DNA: TGTGCCAGCAGCTTCGGCGGACAGGGGGACTATGGCTACACCTTC. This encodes CASSFGGQGDYGYTF. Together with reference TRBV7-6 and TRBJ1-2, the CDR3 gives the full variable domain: GAGVSQSPRYKVTKRGQDVALRCDPISGHVSLYWYRQALGQGPEFLTYFNYEAQQDKSGLPNDRFSAERPEGSISTLTIQRTEQRDSAMYRCASSFGGQGDYGYTFGSGTRLTVV.

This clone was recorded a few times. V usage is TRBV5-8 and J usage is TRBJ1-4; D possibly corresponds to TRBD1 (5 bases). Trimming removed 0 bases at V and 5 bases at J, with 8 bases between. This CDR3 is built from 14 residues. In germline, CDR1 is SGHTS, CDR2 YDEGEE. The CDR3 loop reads CASSLGQRNEKLFF. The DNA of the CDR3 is TGTGCCAGCAGCTTGGGACAGAGAAATGAAAAACTGTTTTTT.

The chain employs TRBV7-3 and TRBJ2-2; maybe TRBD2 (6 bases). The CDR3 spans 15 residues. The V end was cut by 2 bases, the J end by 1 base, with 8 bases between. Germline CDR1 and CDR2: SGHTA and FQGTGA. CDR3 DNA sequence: TGTGCCAGCAGCTTAGTGGGACTGAACACCGGGGAGCTGTTTTTT. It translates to CASSLVGLNTGELFF.

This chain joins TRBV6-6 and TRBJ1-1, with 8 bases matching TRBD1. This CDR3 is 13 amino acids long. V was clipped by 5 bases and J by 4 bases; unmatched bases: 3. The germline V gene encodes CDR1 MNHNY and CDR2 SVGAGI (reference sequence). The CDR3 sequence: CASSVQGATEAFF. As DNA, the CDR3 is TGTGCCAGCAGTGTCCAGGGGGCCACTGAAGCTTTCTTT.

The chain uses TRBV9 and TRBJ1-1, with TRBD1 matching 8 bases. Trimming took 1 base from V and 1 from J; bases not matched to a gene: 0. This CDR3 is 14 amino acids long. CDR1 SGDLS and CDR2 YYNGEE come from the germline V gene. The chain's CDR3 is CASSVQGANTEAFF. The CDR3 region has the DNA TGTGCCAGCAGCGTACAGGGGGCGAACACTGAAGCTTTCTTT.